This T cell receptor (beta chain) was recorded in a study of Tregs in tolerant kidney transplant recipients. The wider study: Recipients received nonmyeloablative bone marrow transplants from related graft donors, with transient mixed chimerism.

The assay was immunoSEQ multiplex PCR, and TCRdb's table has in-frame clones only and misses some. The sample carries about 110,000 clones, roughly 89% recorded once. Unstimulated regulatory T cells (CD4+CD25+CD127-), CD4+CD25- non-regulatory cells, CD4 and CD8 cells were FACS-sorted from thawed PBMCs. Study-wide results and limits: Tolerant patients' donor-specific Tregs expanded beyond overall Tregs, suggesting antigen-driven growth. No direct test of biological reproducibility was done here.

Germline V gene data show CDR1 as MNHEY and CDR2 as SMNVEV (reference sequence). CDR3 size: 17 residues. Germline trimming cut 4 bases from V and 0 bases from J; bases unmatched to any gene: 5. Details on this clone: What it binds is unknown.

The chain combines TRBV27 with TRBJ2-7, with TRBD2 matching 14 bases. The clonotype originates from a human donor who received a combined kidney and bone marrow transplant. Here the sequenced sample was CD4+ T cells from blood, taken before the transplant. The CDR3 here is CASSSRTSGRTSYEQYF. CDR3 sequence (DNA): TGTGCCAGCAGTTCGAGGACTAGCGGGAGGACCTCCTACGAGCAGTACTTC.